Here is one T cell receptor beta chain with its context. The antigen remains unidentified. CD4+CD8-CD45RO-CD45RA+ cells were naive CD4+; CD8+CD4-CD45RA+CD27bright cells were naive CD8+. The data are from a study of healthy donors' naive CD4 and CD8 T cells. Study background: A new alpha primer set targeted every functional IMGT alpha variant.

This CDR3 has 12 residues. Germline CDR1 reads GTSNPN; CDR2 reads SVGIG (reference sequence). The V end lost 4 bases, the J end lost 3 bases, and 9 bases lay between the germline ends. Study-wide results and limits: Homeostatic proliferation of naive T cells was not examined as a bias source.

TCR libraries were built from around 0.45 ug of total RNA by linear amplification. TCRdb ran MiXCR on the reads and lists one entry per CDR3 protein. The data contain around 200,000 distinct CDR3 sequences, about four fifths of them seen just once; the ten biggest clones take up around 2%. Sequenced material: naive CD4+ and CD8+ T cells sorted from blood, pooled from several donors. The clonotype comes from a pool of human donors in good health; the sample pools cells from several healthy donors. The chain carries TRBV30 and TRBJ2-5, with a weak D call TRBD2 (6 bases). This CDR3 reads CAWTSEEETQYF. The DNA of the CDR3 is TGTGCCTGGACTAGCGAAGAAGAGACCCAGTACTTC. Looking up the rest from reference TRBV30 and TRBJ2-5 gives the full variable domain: SQTIHQWPATLVQPVGSPLSLECTVEGTSNPNLYWYRQAAGRGLQLLFYSVGIGQISSEVPQNLSASRPQDRQFILSSKKLLLSDSGFYLCAWTSEEETQYFGPGTRLLVL.